This TCR beta chain originates from a study of T cells in Graves' hyperthyroidism and ophthalmopathy (dated by TCRdb to the late 2010s). For the study in its entirety: Peripheral blood samples were taken at the time of initial diagnosis, prior to any treatment. A discovery cohort of about 95 patients, about 44 with Graves' ophthalmopathy and over 55 with stable Graves' hyperthyroidism, was used to find distinguishing TCR V-J signatures. Prospective prediction of ophthalmopathy was tested in an independent validation cohort consisting of 18 to 20 hyperthyroidism patients and 15 or so patients who later progressed to ophthalmopathy. The approximately 100 discovery patients were randomly divided into training and test sets at a 7:3 ratio. In addition, the study compared T-cell repertoires in thyroid tissue and in blood from five or six Graves' hyperthyroidism patients. Once sampling was done, hyperthyroidism patients were given methimazole at a starting dose of 30 mg daily, whereas ophthalmopathy patients were given high-dose intravenous methylprednisolone. According to the paper, TCR Vbeta CDR3 sequencing was carried out on over 130 peripheral blood samples, which came from fewer than 50 ophthalmopathy, roughly 75 hyperthyroidism and about 17 progressor patients.

Points the paper makes about the study in general: Sample size was not statistically predetermined, and investigators were not blinded to group allocation. Blood samples also contained most of the expanded thyroid clonotypes (frequency above 0.001), which suggests that blood repertoires may reflect thyroid immune responses. A model built on a 13 V-J signature distinguished ophthalmopathy from stable hyperthyroidism, reaching 85% to 90% sensitivity and under 84% specificity in cross-validation and 80%/75% in testing. In validation, the model predicted progression to ophthalmopathy with over 65% sensitivity and around 72% specificity, a median of 6.5 months before onset.

The TCR beta CDR3 regions were amplified from RNA transcripts. The first round of RT-PCR for the TCR CDR3 was performed with the HTBI primer set and the Qiagen OneStep RT-PCR kit. Libraries were constructed in a second round of multiplex PCR, after which size selection and purification were carried out. The libraries were sequenced on an Illumina HiSeq2000 using paired-end 100 bp reads. From the authors' description of their analysis: Raw data were processed with SOAPnuke, discarding reads with adapters, uncalled bases, mean Phred below 15, or no exact constant-primer or identifier match. High-quality paired reads were merged using COPE v1.2.5, and each unique nucleotide sequence was defined as a clonotype. MiTCR v1.1 was used to align clonotypes to the IMGT TRBV, TRBD and TRBJ reference segments. Analysis was restricted to V-J combinations with a frequency above 0.0001, which covered roughly 99% of repertoires. A TCS score was defined as the ratio between F50 (clonal expansion) and ExV (chaos), using BLOSUM62-based TCRdist between CDR3 peptides within each V-J. Welch's t-statistics and random forest reduced 500 to 550 V-J features to 13, which were used in a naive Bayes classifier (R e1071). Clones were called with MiXCR by TCRdb after fastp trimmed the public reads at Q25, and only in-frame beta chains were retained. One record per CDR3 amino acid sequence lists the most common genes and DNA. TCRdb assigned the V and J calls; the authors' analysis was not used. The sample table contains roughly 93,000 distinct CDR3 sequences; only one count was recorded for roughly 49% of them. 27% of the sample is taken by the ten largest.

This clonotype was seen more than once but under ten times. Its antigen is not yet known. Nothing much larger sits one base from this clone, and base qualities are not available. Stable Graves' hyperthyroidism was defined as no progression to ophthalmopathy during 18 months of follow-up. Hyperthyroidism patients were newly diagnosed, had a disease duration of under 2 months, and were aged 18 to 65 years. Any patient with an uncontrolled infection, another autoimmune disease, pregnancy or lactation was excluded. Diagnoses were based on clinical symptoms, serum thyroxine and TRAb, thyroid ultrasound and orbital computed tomography. Ficoll-Paque density gradient centrifugation was used to isolate PBMCs from around 10 ml of fresh peripheral blood. Total RNA was extracted using Trizol reagent, and RNA quality was assessed on an Agilent 2100 Bioanalyzer. The CDR3 spans 12 residues, from the cysteine through the phenylalanine. Only the CDR3 portion is preserved as DNA: 36 bases, with reading frame beginning at the first base. The germline V gene supplies CDR1 SGHTA and CDR2 FQGNSA. V was cut back by 1 base and J by 11 bases, leaving a gap of 9 bases between them.

The sequencing input was blood. This receptor chain uses TRBV7-2 and TRBJ1-5; the D gene lacks a confident call. The source of this sequence is a woman aged 40 to 50 with Graves' hyperthyroidism. The sequence in DNA is TGTGCCAGCAGCTTAGAGGCGGAGACCCAGCATTTT. Translated, this is CASSLEAETQHF.